Below are 5 T cell receptor beta chains sequenced from a single sample in a study of blood T cell repertoires in COVID-19. The assay was immunoSEQ multiplex PCR, and TCRdb's table has in-frame clones only and misses some. The sample lists about 51,000 clones, around nine tenths occurring once. The specimen was peripheral blood. Source of these receptors: a man between 60 and 70 years old with acute or convalescent COVID-19.

This rearrangement joins TRBV25-1 to TRBJ1-2; 8 nucleotides agree with TRBD1. This CDR3 spans 14 amino acids. Germline V lookup: CDR1 MGHDK, CDR2 SYGVNS. The V segment lost 5 bases and the J segment 2 bases; nucleotides outside the gene matches: 4. CDR3 protein: CASSMDRVNYGYTF. CDR3 coding DNA: TGTGCCAGCAGTATGGACAGGGTAAACTATGGCTACACCTTC.

A word on this clone: This sample includes further DNA sequences coding for the same CDR3. The J gene is TRBJ1-1, the V gene TRBV7-9; D remains ambiguous. The CDR3 length is 13 residues. V was pared by 5 bases and J by 0 bases, with 7 bases between. The germline CDR1 and CDR2 sequences are SEHNR and FQNEAQ (reference sequence). The CDR3 region is CASSLDMNTEAFF. Here the CDR3 DNA reads TGTGCCAGCAGCCTAGACATGAACACTGAAGCTTTCTTT.

This chain joins TRBV6-1 and TRBJ2-5, with TRBD1 identical over 7 bases. J was trimmed by 4 bases and V by 4 bases; bases with no gene match: 12. Germline CDR1 and CDR2: MNHNS and SASEGT. The CDR3 extends over 16 amino acids. CDR3 amino acids: CASSGYRGDRGETQYF. CDR3 sequence (DNA): TGTGCCAGCAGTGGGTACAGGGGTGACAGAGGAGAGACCCAGTACTTC.

The CDR3 region is CASSQDGSAGELFF. CDR3 in DNA: TGCGCCAGCAGCCAAGATGGGAGTGCCGGGGAGCTGTTTTTT. The gene calls are TRBV4-3 and TRBJ2-2; TRBD2 might be the D (5 bases). Germline CDR1 is LGHNA and CDR2 is YSLEER. This CDR3 is built from 14 residues. V was trimmed by 0 bases and J by 6 bases, leaving 8 bases between them.

V usage is TRBV6-2 or TRBV6-3 and J usage is TRBJ1-5; the match to TRBD1 covers 7 bases. CDR1 and CDR2 from the germline V gene are MNHEY and SVGEGT. Germline trimming cut 5 bases from V and 2 bases from J; bases unmatched to any gene: 18. The CDR3 length is 19 residues. CDR3 DNA: TGTGCCAGCAGTCAAAACGACAGGGAGATGAGATCGGGCAATCAGCCCCAGCATTTT. Its protein is CASSQNDREMRSGNQPQHF.